The rows below give T cell receptor beta chains drawn from one sample of a study of blood T cells in healthy people across ages. A single record per CDR3 protein comes from TCRdb applying MiXCR to the 5' RACE reads. The table records fewer than 800,000 distinct CDR3 sequences, around a quarter of them present only once. The sample also formed part of further work on T cells of mothers and their children.

Sequences were obtained from blood. These receptors were obtained from a boy between 10 and 17 years old in good health. CDR3s include the opening cysteine and the closing phenylalanine or tryptophan. Each record gives: CDR3 protein, J gene, V gene.

CDR3 protein: CASSGVEQYF
J gene: .
V gene: TRBV2

CDR3 protein: CASRLLGDEQFF
J gene: TRBJ2-1
V gene: TRBV12-3/TRBV12-4

CDR3 protein: CASSLRGRPTYEQYF
J gene: TRBJ2-7
V gene: TRBV19

CDR3 protein: CASSFYLGKLFF
J gene: TRBJ1-4
V gene: TRBV27

CDR3 protein: CASSFYGNSGNTIYF
J gene: TRBJ1-3
V gene: TRBV5-1

CDR3 protein: CASSEYYGLEKLFF
J gene: TRBJ1-4
V gene: TRBV7-2

CDR3 protein: CASSLGDWEAFF
J gene: TRBJ1-1
V gene: TRBV7-9

CDR3 protein: CSVTGVLHYGYTF
J gene: TRBJ1-2
V gene: TRBV29-1

CDR3 protein: CSASGPRDYNEQFF
J gene: TRBJ2-1
V gene: TRBV20-1

CDR3 protein: CASSLEVRRENEQYF
J gene: TRBJ2-7
V gene: TRBV11-2

CDR3 protein: CASTKVTGANVLTF
J gene: TRBJ2-6
V gene: TRBV12-3/TRBV12-4

CDR3 protein: CASSPCFEQGCEQYF
J gene: TRBJ2-7
V gene: TRBV7-6

CDR3 protein: CASSESSEDEAFF
J gene: TRBJ1-1
V gene: TRBV25-1

CDR3 protein: CASSYSSGGYGHTF
J gene: TRBJ1-2
V gene: TRBV6-5

CDR3 protein: CASSFQSMNTEAFF
J gene: TRBJ1-1
V gene: TRBV5-1

CDR3 protein: CASSYSLSAAGRDTGELFF
J gene: TRBJ2-2
V gene: TRBV6-2/TRBV6-3

CDR3 protein: CASSLGVASWETQYF
J gene: TRBJ2-5
V gene: TRBV7-2

CDR3 protein: CASSTSRRDTGELFF
J gene: TRBJ2-2
V gene: TRBV6-2/TRBV6-3

CDR3 protein: CASSPSAGSYEQYF
J gene: .
V gene: TRBV2

CDR3 protein: CASSQDYPQGIYEQYF
J gene: .
V gene: TRBV4-3

CDR3 protein: CASSFSSGGSYNEQFF
J gene: TRBJ2-1
V gene: TRBV28

CDR3 protein: CASSLSGRGDNEQFF
J gene: .
V gene: TRBV5-1

CDR3 protein: CASSVGGLATDEQYF
J gene: TRBJ2-7
V gene: TRBV9

CDR3 protein: CSVEEDTEAFF
J gene: TRBJ1-1
V gene: TRBV29-1

CDR3 protein: CASSSGYPSYNEQFF
J gene: TRBJ2-1
V gene: TRBV11-2

CDR3 protein: CASSLDRGPNQPQHF
J gene: TRBJ1-5
V gene: TRBV12-3/TRBV12-4

CDR3 protein: CASREYNSPLHF
J gene: TRBJ1-6
V gene: TRBV28

CDR3 protein: CASGWTSEAYQETQYF
J gene: TRBJ2-5
V gene: TRBV12-5

CDR3 protein: CASSRRDHEQFF
J gene: TRBJ2-1
V gene: TRBV19

CDR3 protein: CSARVPLGGGNEQFF
J gene: .
V gene: TRBV20-1

CDR3 protein: CSVVSGTPYEQFF
J gene: .
V gene: TRBV29-1

CDR3 protein: CASSTLTGAKNIQYF
J gene: TRBJ2-4
V gene: TRBV6-5

CDR3 protein: CASSPTSGTGVSGANVPTF
J gene: TRBJ2-6
V gene: TRBV18

CDR3 protein: CASSTSPTGVKNTEAFF
J gene: TRBJ1-1
V gene: TRBV7-2

CDR3 protein: CASSPRSRSIQYF
J gene: TRBJ2-4
V gene: TRBV6-5

CDR3 protein: CATSDGSGGEQYF
J gene: TRBJ2-7
V gene: TRBV24-1

CDR3 protein: CASRYGDSSYEQYF
J gene: .
V gene: TRBV6-5

CDR3 protein: CSARELSGTGSGELFF
J gene: TRBJ2-2
V gene: TRBV20-1

CDR3 protein: CASSSGGVLGEQFF
J gene: .
V gene: TRBV7-3

CDR3 protein: CASSRTVNEQYF
J gene: TRBJ2-7
V gene: TRBV7-2

CDR3 protein: CASSGRTGGQETQYF
J gene: TRBJ2-5
V gene: TRBV5-1

CDR3 protein: CASSLAGTENQPQHF
J gene: TRBJ1-5
V gene: TRBV7-8

CDR3 protein: CASTVGSTREQFF
J gene: TRBJ2-1
V gene: TRBV28

CDR3 protein: CSVELLQGTQYF
J gene: TRBJ2-5
V gene: TRBV29-1

CDR3 protein: CASSLEIYRGDNEKLFF
J gene: TRBJ1-4
V gene: TRBV7-8

CDR3 protein: CASSQGLAGVHETQYF
J gene: TRBJ2-5
V gene: TRBV3-1

CDR3 protein: CSAKSGTGDEKLFF
J gene: TRBJ1-4
V gene: TRBV20-1

CDR3 protein: CASSLSLIADTQYF
J gene: TRBJ2-3
V gene: TRBV12-3/TRBV12-4

CDR3 protein: CASSPRLAGGLGDTQYF
J gene: TRBJ2-3
V gene: TRBV7-9

CDR3 protein: CASSGQGLETEKLFF
J gene: TRBJ1-4
V gene: TRBV6-5

CDR3 protein: CSAARESSYNEQFF
J gene: TRBJ2-1
V gene: TRBV20-1

CDR3 protein: CASSEARSGRTGELFF
J gene: TRBJ2-2
V gene: TRBV2

CDR3 protein: CVIMAKEATYEQYF
J gene: .
V gene: TRBV9

CDR3 protein: CASSQDQSGGGYTF
J gene: TRBJ1-2
V gene: TRBV4-3

CDR3 protein: CASSLQPSGYNEQFF
J gene: TRBJ2-1
V gene: TRBV7-8

CDR3 protein: CASSLGQGQTQYF
J gene: TRBJ2-5
V gene: TRBV5-1

CDR3 protein: CSAPPGLGPMGEQFF
J gene: TRBJ2-1
V gene: TRBV20-1

CDR3 protein: CASSPLAGGFTDTQYF
J gene: TRBJ2-3
V gene: TRBV27

CDR3 protein: CASSVVASGGGELFF
J gene: TRBJ2-2
V gene: TRBV9